The rows below give T cell receptor beta chains drawn from one sample of a study of T cell responses to AZD1222 COVID-19 vaccine. Repertoires were generated with immunoSEQ multiplex PCR, while TCRdb's copy carries only in-frame clones and drops some. The table lists 100,000 to 150,000 clones, more than 85% of them singletons. The input for sequencing was peripheral blood, taken 28 days after the second AZD1222 dose. These TCRs come from an adult who received the AZD1222 COVID-19 vaccine. The CDR3 runs from the conserved cysteine through the conserved F or W. A D gene is named only where the DNA matches it firmly. Only some rows state a clone size, as once, few, many or a class for expanded clones.

TRBJ1-5 | TRBD1 | - | 15 | TRBV6-5 | CASSYTGDYNQPQHF | TGTGCCAGCAGTTACACAGGGGATTACAATCAGCCCCAGCATTTT
TRBJ2-2 | TRBD2 | - | 16 | TRBV18 | CASSPSSGRATGELFF | TGTGCCAGCTCACCATCTAGCGGGAGAGCCACCGGGGAGCTGTTTTTT
TRBJ1-2 | - | once | 17 | TRBV25-1 | CASSEYRSGGTVRGYTF | TGTGCCAGCAGTGAATATAGAAGTGGGGGGACCGTGCGTGGCTACACCTTC
TRBJ1-1 | TRBD1 | - | 14 | TRBV18 | CASSPGQPNTEAFF | TGTGCCAGCTCACCGGGACAGCCGAACACTGAAGCTTTCTTT
TRBJ2-2 | - | - | 16 | TRBV30 | CAWRALGGPNTGELFF | TGTGCCTGGAGGGCCCTGGGGGGGCCGAACACCGGGGAGCTGTTTTTT
TRBJ1-2 | - | - | 13 | TRBV11-1 | CASSLEGGRGYTF | TGTGCCAGCAGCTTAGAAGGGGGACGGGGCTACACCTTC
TRBJ2-1 | TRBD1 | - | 15 | TRBV6-5 | CASSPGDSSYNEQFF | TGTGCCAGCAGTCCCGGGGACAGTTCTTACAATGAGCAGTTCTTC
TRBJ2-1 | TRBD2 | once | 16 | TRBV5-1 | CASSDGVAGVDDEQFF | TGCGCCAGCAGCGATGGAGTAGCGGGAGTAGACGATGAGCAGTTCTTC
TRBJ2-1 | TRBD2 | - | 18 | TRBV5-1 | CASAWSGGTSGRGNEQFF | TGCGCCAGCGCCTGGAGCGGGGGAACTAGCGGGAGGGGGAATGAGCAGTTCTTC
TRBJ2-5 | - | few | 15 | TRBV19 | CASSIRRGHQETQYF | TGTGCCAGTAGTATAAGGCGCGGACATCAAGAGACCCAGTACTTC
TRBJ2-7 | - | once | 14 | TRBV2 | CASSLASSSYEQYF | TGTGCCAGCAGTCTAGCGTCGAGCTCCTACGAGCAGTACTTC
TRBJ1-1 | - | - | 16 | TRBV18 | CASSPSRVWVGTEAFF | TGTGCCAGCTCACCCTCCAGGGTCTGGGTGGGCACTGAAGCTTTCTTT
TRBJ2-5 | - | - | 13 | TRBV12-3/TRBV12-4 | CASGPGGRETQYF | TGTGCCAGCGGTCCCGGAGGACGGGAGACCCAGTACTTC
TRBJ1-5 | - | - | 18 | TRBV19 | CASSIKTRDRSSNQPQHF | TGTGCCAGTAGTATAAAAACCAGGGATCGGTCTAGCAATCAGCCCCAGCATTTT
TRBJ1-2 | - | few | 12 | TRBV28 | CATHTSLPGYTF | TGTGCCACTCACACGTCCTTACCTGGCTACACCTTC
TRBJ1-1 | TRBD1 | - | 14 | TRBV7-9 | CASSWNRGMTEAFF | TGTGCCAGCAGTTGGAACAGGGGGATGACTGAAGCTTTCTTT
TRBJ1-4 | - | - | 14 | TRBV4-1 | CASSQEGWGEKLFF | TGCGCCAGCAGCCAAGAAGGGTGGGGCGAAAAACTGTTTTTT
TRBJ2-3 | TRBD2 | once | 16 | TRBV5-4 | CASSLELAASTDTQYF | TGTGCCAGCAGCTTGGAACTAGCGGCGAGCACAGATACGCAGTATTTT
TRBJ2-2 | TRBD1 | - | 15 | TRBV3-1/TRBV3-2 | CASSQRGTGAGELFF | TGTGCCAGCAGCCAAAGAGGGACAGGGGCCGGGGAGCTGTTTTTT
TRBJ1-1 | - | - | 14 | TRBV3-1/TRBV3-2 | CASSPLLTNTEAFF | TGTGCCAGCAGCCCCTTACTGACGAACACTGAAGCTTTCTTT
TRBJ2-1 | - | - | 13 | TRBV12-3/TRBV12-4 | CASSLHGVNEQFF | TGTGCCAGCAGTTTACACGGAGTCAATGAGCAGTTCTTC
TRBJ1-5 | - | - | 15 | TRBV10-3 | CAISEGAAGYQPQHF | TGTGCCATCAGTGAAGGGGCGGCAGGGTATCAGCCCCAGCATTTT
TRBJ1-2 | - | - | 13 | TRBV6-5 | CASSLDRDVGYTF | TGTGCCAGCAGCCTCGACCGGGACGTAGGCTACACCTTC
TRBJ1-4 | - | - | 14 | TRBV5-4 | CASSPLSPWEKLFF | TGTGCCAGCAGCCCCTTGAGTCCATGGGAAAAACTGTTTTTT
TRBJ1-6 | - | once | 15 | TRBV6-5 | CASRDMESYNSPLHF | TGTGCCAGCAGGGACATGGAGTCCTATAATTCACCCCTCCACTTT
TRBJ1-1 | - | - | 14 | TRBV2 | CASTRQSMNTEAFF | TGTGCCAGCACGAGACAGAGCATGAACACTGAAGCTTTCTTT
TRBJ2-3 | - | - | 16 | TRBV9 | CASSVASPITTDTQYF | TGTGCCAGCAGCGTAGCTTCCCCGATAACTACAGATACGCAGTATTTT
TRBJ2-3 | TRBD2 | - | 16 | TRBV5-6 | CASSLLGRGNTDTQYF | TGTGCCAGCAGCTTGTTGGGGCGGGGGAACACAGATACGCAGTATTTT
TRBJ1-4 | TRBD1 | - | 18 | TRBV30 | CAWSGGKQGLVSNEKLFF | TGTGCCTGGAGTGGGGGCAAACAGGGGCTCGTGTCTAATGAAAAACTGTTTTTT
TRBJ2-3 | - | - | 15 | TRBV30 | CASSKAPSNTDTQYF | TGTGCCTCCTCGAAGGCCCCTTCTAATACAGATACGCAGTATTTT
TRBJ1-2 | TRBD1 | - | 16 | TRBV5-5 | CASSLIRDRLNYGYTF | TGTGCCAGCAGCTTAATACGGGACAGGTTAAACTATGGCTACACCTTC
TRBJ1-5 | - | - | 14 | TRBV27 | CASARGADEQPQHF | TGTGCCAGCGCCCGGGGGGCAGATGAACAGCCCCAGCATTTT
TRBJ1-1 | - | - | 12 | TRBV29-1 | CSARTRNTEAFF | TGCAGCGCCCGGACAAGGAACACTGAAGCTTTCTTT
TRBJ1-2 | - | - | 16 | TRBV7-8 | CASSLVGVGFGRGYTF | TGTGCCAGCAGCTTAGTAGGGGTGGGTTTTGGACGTGGCTACACCTTC
TRBJ1-5 | - | - | 13 | TRBV19 | CASSKASNQPQHF | TGTGCCAGTAGTAAGGCTAGCAATCAGCCCCAGCATTTT
TRBJ2-1 | - | - | 13 | TRBV24-1 | CATSDFTRGEQFF | TGTGCCACCAGTGACTTCACCCGGGGTGAGCAGTTCTTC
TRBJ2-3 | - | - | 16 | TRBV7-9 | CASSYAGGEVTDTQYF | TGTGCCAGCAGCTATGCAGGGGGGGAGGTCACAGATACGCAGTATTTT
TRBJ2-7 | - | - | 14 | TRBV6-5 | CASSRGTQRGEQYF | TGTGCCAGCAGCCGCGGGACCCAACGGGGCGAGCAGTACTTC